These 4 T cell receptor beta chains came from one sample sequenced in a study of cytomegalovirus exposure and HLA in healthy donors. A multiplex PCR was run with 60 Vbeta primers and 13 Jbeta primers. Clones were sequenced by immunoSEQ multiplex PCR, and TCRdb holds only the in-frame ones, with some missing. The repertoire consists of about 180,000 clones, with 75% to 85% occurring once and the leading ten covering about 1.5%. The material sequenced was PBMCs. The receptors shown here come from a young man in good health and CMV-seronegative.

The rearrangement joins TRBV7-6 to TRBJ2-2, with D maybe TRBD2 (6 bases). CDR3 length: 17 residues. V was shortened by 5 bases and J by 7 bases, with 23 bases between the two germline ends. In germline, CDR1 is SGHVS, CDR2 FNYEAQ. The CDR3 loop reads CASSPFGGVGGDGELFF. CDR3 DNA sequence: TGTGCCAGCAGCCCTTTCGGGGGTGTCGGGGGTGACGGGGAGCTGTTTTTT.

V gene TRBV30 combines with J gene TRBJ2-5; D perhaps matches TRBD1 (5 bases). Germline lookup yields CDR1 GTSNPN and CDR2 SVGIG (reference sequence). The CDR3 consists of 15 residues. V was clipped by 0 bases and J by 7 bases, with 18 bases between them. The CDR3 coding sequence is TGTGCCTGGAGTGTGGGTCGGAGCCTCCAGGGGACCCAGTACTTC. This gives the protein CAWSVGRSLQGTQYF.

The chain carries TRBV6-5 and TRBJ1-1; no clear D gene. V was shortened by 7 bases and J by 2 bases, with 5 bases between the two germline ends. This CDR3 is 11 amino acids long. The V gene's germline CDR1 is MNHEY and CDR2 SVGAGI. CDR3 region: CASTKNTEAFF. CDR3 coding DNA: TGTGCCAGCACAAAAAACACTGAAGCTTTCTTT.

The chain uses TRBV19 and TRBJ2-3, with D possibly TRBD2 on 6 matching bases. V lost 9 bases, J lost 2 bases, and 12 bases lay in between. The CDR3 runs 13 residues. CDR1 and CDR2 from the germline V gene are LNHDA and SQIVND (reference sequence). In DNA form, the CDR3 reads TGTGCCAGCCGGGGGTCCCTCACAGATACGCAGTATTTT. It specifies CASRGSLTDTQYF.